Below are 3 T cell receptor beta chains sequenced from a single sample in a study of T-cell memory formation after mild COVID-19. TCRdb passed the 5' RACE reads through MiXCR, listing each CDR3 protein once. The profile shows 210,000 or so distinct CDR3 sequences, approximately 20% of them singletons. The specimen was PBMCs or a T cell subset sorted from them (not recorded which). The receptors shown here come from an adult woman who had mild COVID-19 (a few samples of this study predate the infection). Cell type and time point are not known.

V gene TRBV19 combines with J gene TRBJ2-3; a weak D match, TRBD1 (6 bases). In germline, CDR1 is LNHDA, CDR2 SQIVND (reference sequence). This CDR3 region has 16 residues. The V end lost 5 bases, the J end lost 0 bases, and 15 bases lay between the germline ends. CDR3 coding DNA: TGTGCCAGTAGTTTCCTCCTGGGGGCTAGCACAGATACGCAGTATTTT. This translates into CASSFLLGASTDTQYF.

This sequence joins TRBV4-1 and TRBJ1-4; a possible D gene is TRBD1 (5 bases). This CDR3 has 17 residues. Germline loops: CDR1 MGHRA, CDR2 YSYEKL. V was pared by 2 bases and J by 6 bases, with 19 bases between. DNA for the CDR3: TGCGCCAGCAGCCAATCCCCGGCGGTGCAGGGATATGAAAAACTGTTTTTT. Amino acids: CASSQSPAVQGYEKLFF.

The gene calls are TRBV27 and TRBJ2-3, with 8 bases matching TRBD2. The ends lost 0 bases at V and 4 bases at J; junction bases unmatched: 6. In germline, CDR1 is MNHEY, CDR2 SMNVEV (reference sequence). The CDR3 sequence is 16 residues long. CDR3 protein: CASSLSVDGGADTQYF. The DNA for the CDR3 is TGTGCCAGCAGTTTATCGGTGGACGGGGGGGCAGATACGCAGTATTTT.